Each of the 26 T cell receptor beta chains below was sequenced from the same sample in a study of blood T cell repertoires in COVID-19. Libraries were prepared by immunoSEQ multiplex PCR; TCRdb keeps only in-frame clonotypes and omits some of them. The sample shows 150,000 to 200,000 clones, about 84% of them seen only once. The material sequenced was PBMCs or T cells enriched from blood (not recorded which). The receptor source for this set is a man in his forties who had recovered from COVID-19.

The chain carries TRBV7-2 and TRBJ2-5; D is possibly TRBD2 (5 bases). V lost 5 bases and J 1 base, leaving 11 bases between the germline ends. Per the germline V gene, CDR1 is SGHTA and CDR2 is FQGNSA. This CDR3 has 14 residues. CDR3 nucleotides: TGTGCCAGCAGCCCCGACTATGTCCAAGAGACCCAGTACTTC. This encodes CASSPDYVQETQYF.

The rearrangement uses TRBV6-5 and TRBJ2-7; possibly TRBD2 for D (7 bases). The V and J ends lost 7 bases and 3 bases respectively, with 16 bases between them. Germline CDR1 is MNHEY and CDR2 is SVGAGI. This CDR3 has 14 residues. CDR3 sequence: CASTRGGGSYEQYF. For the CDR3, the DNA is TGTGCCAGCACTAGGGGAGGGGGAAGCTACGAGCAGTACTTC.

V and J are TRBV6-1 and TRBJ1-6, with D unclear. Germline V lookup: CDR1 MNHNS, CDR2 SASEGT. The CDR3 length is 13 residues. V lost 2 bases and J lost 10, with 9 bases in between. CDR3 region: CASSETGKSPLHF. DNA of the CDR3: TGTGCCAGCAGTGAAACCGGGAAGTCACCCCTCCACTTT.

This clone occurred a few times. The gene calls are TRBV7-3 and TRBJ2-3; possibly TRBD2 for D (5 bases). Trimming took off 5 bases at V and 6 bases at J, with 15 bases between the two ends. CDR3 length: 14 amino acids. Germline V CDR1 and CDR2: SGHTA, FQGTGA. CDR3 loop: CASSPRAADDTQYF. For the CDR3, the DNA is TGTGCCAGCAGCCCCCGAGCGGCCGATGATACGCAGTATTTT.

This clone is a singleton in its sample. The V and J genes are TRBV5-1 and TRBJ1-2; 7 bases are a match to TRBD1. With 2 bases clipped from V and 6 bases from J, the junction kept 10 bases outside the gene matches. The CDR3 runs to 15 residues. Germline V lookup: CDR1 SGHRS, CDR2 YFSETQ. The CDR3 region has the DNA TGCGCCAGCAGCTTATCCGGGACAGTAACGAATGGCTACACCTTC. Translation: CASSLSGTVTNGYTF.

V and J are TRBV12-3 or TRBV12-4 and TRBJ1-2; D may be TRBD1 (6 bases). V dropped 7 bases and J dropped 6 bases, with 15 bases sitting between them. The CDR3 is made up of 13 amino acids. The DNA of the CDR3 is TGTGCCAGCACCCCATCAGGGGCGAATGGCTACACCTTC. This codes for CASTPSGANGYTF.

CDR3 loop: CASSLGLAGGQQETQYF. The CDR3 DNA follows: TGTGCCAGCAGCTTGGGACTAGCGGGGGGGCAACAAGAGACCCAGTACTTC. The rearrangement links TRBV5-8 to TRBJ2-5, with 14 bases matching TRBD2. The germline V gene has CDR1 SGHTS and CDR2 YDEGEE. The CDR3 covers 17 residues. V was pared by 0 bases and J by 2 bases, with 3 bases of the junction left unmatched.

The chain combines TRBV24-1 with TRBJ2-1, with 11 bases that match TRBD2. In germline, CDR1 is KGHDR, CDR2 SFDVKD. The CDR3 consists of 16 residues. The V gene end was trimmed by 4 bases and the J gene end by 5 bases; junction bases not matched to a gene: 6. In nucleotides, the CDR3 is TGTGCCACCAGTGACCTTAGCGGGGGGGCCGACAATGAGCAGTTCTTC. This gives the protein CATSDLSGGADNEQFF.

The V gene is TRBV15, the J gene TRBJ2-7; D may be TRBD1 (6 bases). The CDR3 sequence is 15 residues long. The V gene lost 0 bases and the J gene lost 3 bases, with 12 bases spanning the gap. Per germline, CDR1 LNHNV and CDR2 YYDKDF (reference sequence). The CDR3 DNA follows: TGTGCCACCAGCAGAGATCCTGGGGGCAGCTACGAGCAGTACTTC. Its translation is CATSRDPGGSYEQYF.

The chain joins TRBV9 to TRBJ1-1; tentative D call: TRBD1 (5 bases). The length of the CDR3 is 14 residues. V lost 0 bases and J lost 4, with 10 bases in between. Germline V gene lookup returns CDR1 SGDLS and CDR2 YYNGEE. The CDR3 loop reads CASSVAGGVTEAFF. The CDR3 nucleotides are TGTGCCAGCAGCGTAGCCGGAGGGGTCACTGAAGCTTTCTTT.

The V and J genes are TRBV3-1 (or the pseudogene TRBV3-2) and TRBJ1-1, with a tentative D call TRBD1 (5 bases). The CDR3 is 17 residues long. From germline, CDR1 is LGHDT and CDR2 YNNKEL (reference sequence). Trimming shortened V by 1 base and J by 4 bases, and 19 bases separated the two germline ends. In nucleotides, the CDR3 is TGTGCCAGCAGCCAAGTTGGGGGGGATCGAGTTGCCACTGAAGCTTTCTTT. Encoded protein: CASSQVGGDRVATEAFF.

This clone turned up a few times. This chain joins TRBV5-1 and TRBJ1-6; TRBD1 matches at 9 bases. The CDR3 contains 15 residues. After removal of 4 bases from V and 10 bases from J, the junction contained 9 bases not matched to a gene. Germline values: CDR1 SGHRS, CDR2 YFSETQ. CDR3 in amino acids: CASSPQGTGSSPLHF. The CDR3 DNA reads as TGCGCCAGCAGCCCCCAGGGGACAGGGTCCTCACCCCTCCACTTT.

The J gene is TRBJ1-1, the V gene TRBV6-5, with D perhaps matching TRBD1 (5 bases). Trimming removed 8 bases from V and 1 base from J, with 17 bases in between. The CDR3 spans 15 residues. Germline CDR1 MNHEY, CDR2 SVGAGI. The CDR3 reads CASVFWGDENTEAFF. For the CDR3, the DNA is TGTGCCAGCGTGTTTTGGGGGGACGAGAACACTGAAGCTTTCTTT.

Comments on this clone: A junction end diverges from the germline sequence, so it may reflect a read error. The CDR3 DNA reads TGTGCCAGCAGCCCGCTCGGGACAGGGCAAGGCTGCACCTTC. Translating it yields CASSPLGTGQGCTF. The chain couples TRBV3-1 (or the pseudogene TRBV3-2) to TRBJ1-2; 9 bases fit TRBD1. This CDR3 spans 14 amino acids. The germline V gene encodes CDR1 LGHDT and CDR2 YNNKEL (reference sequence).

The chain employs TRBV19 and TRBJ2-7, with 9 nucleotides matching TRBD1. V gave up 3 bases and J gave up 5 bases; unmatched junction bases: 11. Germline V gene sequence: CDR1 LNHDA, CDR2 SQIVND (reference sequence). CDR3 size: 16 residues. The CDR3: CASSISRDRAIDEQYV. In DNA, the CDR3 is TGTGCCAGTAGTATCAGCCGGGACAGGGCCATCGACGAGCAGTACGTC.

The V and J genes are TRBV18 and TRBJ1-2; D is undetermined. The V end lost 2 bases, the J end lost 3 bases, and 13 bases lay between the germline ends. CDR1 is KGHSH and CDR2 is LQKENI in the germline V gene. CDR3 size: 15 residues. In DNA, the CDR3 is TGTGCCAGCTCACCAGCGGGTGAGGTATACTATGGCTACACCTTC. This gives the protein CASSPAGEVYYGYTF.

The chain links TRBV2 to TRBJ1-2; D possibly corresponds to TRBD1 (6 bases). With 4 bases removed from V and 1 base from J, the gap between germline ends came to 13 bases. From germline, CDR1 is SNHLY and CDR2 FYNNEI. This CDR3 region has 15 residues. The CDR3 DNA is TGTGCCAGCAGTGCAATGGACAGCGATAACTATGGCTACACCTTC. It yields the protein CASSAMDSDNYGYTF.

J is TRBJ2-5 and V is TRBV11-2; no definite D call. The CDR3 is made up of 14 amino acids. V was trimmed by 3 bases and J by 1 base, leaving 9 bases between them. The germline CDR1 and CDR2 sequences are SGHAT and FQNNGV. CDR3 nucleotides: TGTGCCAGCAGCTTTGGGCCCCGCCAAGAGACCCAGTACTTC. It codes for CASSFGPRQETQYF. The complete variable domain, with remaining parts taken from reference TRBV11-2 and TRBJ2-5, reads EAGVAQSPRYKIIEKRQSVAFWCNPISGHATLYWYQQILGQGPKLLIQFQNNGVVDDSQLPKDRFSAERLKGVDSTLKIQPAKLEDSAVYLCASSFGPRQETQYFGPGTRLLVL.

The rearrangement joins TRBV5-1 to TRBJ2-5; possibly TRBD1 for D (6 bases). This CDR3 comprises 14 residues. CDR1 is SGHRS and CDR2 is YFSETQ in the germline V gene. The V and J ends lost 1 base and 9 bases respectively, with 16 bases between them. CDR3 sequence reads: CASSLTGPEQSQYF. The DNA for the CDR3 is TGCGCCAGCAGCTTGACAGGGCCGGAACAGTCCCAGTACTTC.

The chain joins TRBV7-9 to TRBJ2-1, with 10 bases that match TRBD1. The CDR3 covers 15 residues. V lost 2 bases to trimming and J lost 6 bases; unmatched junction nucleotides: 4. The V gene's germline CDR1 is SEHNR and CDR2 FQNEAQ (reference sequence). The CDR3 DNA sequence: TGTGCCAGCAGCTTAACGGGACAGGGGTTCAATGAGCAGTTCTTC. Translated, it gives CASSLTGQGFNEQFF. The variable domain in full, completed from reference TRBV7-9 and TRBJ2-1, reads DTGVSQNPRHKITKRGQNVTFRCDPISEHNRLYWYRQTLGQGPEFLTYFQNEAQLEKSRLLSDRFSAERPKGSFSTLEIQRTEQGDSAMYLCASSLTGQGFNEQFFGPGTRLTVL.

The CDR3 nucleotides are TGTGCCACCAGTTTAGGACTAGCGGGGGGCTCCTACAATGAGCAGTTCTTC. This sequence encodes CATSLGLAGGSYNEQFF. The chain couples TRBV24-1 to TRBJ2-1, with TRBD2 matching 14 bases. With 6 bases clipped from V and 0 bases from J, the junction kept 3 bases outside the gene matches. The germline gives CDR1 KGHDR, CDR2 SFDVKD. The CDR3 is made up of 17 amino acids.

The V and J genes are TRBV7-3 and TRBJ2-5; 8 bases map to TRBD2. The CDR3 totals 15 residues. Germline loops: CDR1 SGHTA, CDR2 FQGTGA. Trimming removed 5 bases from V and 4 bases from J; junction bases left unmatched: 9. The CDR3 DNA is TGTGCCAGCAGCACGACTAGCGCTTCCCTAGAGACCCAGTACTTC. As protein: CASSTTSASLETQYF.

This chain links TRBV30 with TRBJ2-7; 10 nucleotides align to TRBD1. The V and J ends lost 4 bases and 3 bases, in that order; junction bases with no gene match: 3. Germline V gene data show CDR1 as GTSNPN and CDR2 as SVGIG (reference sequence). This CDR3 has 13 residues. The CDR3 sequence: CAWTGDRGYEQYF. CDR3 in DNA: TGTGCCTGGACCGGGGACAGGGGCTACGAGCAGTACTTC. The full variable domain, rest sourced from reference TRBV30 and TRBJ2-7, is SQTIHQWPATLVQPVGSPLSLECTVEGTSNPNLYWYRQAAGRGLQLLFYSVGIGQISSEVPQNLSASRPQDRQFILSSKKLLLSDSGFYLCAWTGDRGYEQYFGPGTRLTVT.

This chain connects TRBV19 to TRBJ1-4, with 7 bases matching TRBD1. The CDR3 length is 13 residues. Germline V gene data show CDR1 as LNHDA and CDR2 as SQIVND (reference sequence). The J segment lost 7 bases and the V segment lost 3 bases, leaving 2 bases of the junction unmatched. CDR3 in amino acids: CASSMNRGEKLFF. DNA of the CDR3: TGTGCCAGTAGTATGAACAGGGGTGAAAAACTGTTTTTT.

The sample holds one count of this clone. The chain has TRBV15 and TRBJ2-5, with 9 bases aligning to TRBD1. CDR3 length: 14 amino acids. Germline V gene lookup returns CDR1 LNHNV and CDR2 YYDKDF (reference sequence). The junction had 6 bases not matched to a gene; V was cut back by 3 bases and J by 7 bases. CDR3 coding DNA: TGTGCCACCAGCAGGGATCAGGGACAGGGGACCCAGTACTTC. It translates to CATSRDQGQGTQYF.

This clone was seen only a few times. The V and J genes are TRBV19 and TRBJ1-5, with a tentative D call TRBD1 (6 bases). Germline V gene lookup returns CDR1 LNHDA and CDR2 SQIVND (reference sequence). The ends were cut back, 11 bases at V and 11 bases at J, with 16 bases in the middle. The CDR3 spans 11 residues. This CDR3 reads CAARRGSTQHF. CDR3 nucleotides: TGTGCCGCGCGAAGGGGGTCGACCCAGCATTTT.